This passage covers 24 T cell receptor beta chains from one sample sequenced in a study of beta chain features in type 1 diabetes listed by TCRdb under 2018. On the study overall, not on this receptor specifically: A moderate but significant shortening of TCRB CDR3 length was observed in type 1 diabetes patients in all four CD4+ subsets.

These TCRs are of unknown antigen specificity. Library preparation was by the immunoSEQ multiplex PCR assay. All of the isolated RNA was reverse transcribed with the High Capacity cDNA Reverse Transcription Kit, so expressed TCRB transcripts were sequenced. Sourced from immuneACCESS, this table was stored by TCRdb with only in-frame sequences that have V and J called. A share of the clones is absent; for the studies checked, an unresolved V gene accounts for under half, and the remainder has no known explanation. The sample yields hundreds of thousands of clones; about 15% were counted once. The top ten clonotypes cover roughly 0.015% of the sample. Sample: naive CD4+ T cells from blood. What this sample's cell subset or site label stands for: true naive CD4+ T cells. The source is a man aged 18 to 30 with type 1 diabetes.

This clone was seen a few times. This chain uses TRBV7-8 with TRBJ1-1; weak D call: TRBD1 (6 bases). This CDR3 is built from 14 residues. Germline V gene lookup returns CDR1 SGHVS and CDR2 FQNEAQ. Trimming stripped 1 base from V and 7 bases from J, with 13 bases between. The CDR3 coding sequence is TGTGCCAGCAGCTTAGAGAGGGTAGGGGGTGAAGCTTTCTTT. The encoded protein is CASSLERVGGEAFF.

The chain is built from TRBV2 and TRBJ2-5; possibly TRBD2 for D (5 bases). Trimming removed 4 bases from V and 5 bases from J, with 8 bases in between. In germline, CDR1 is SNHLY, CDR2 FYNNEI. The CDR3 totals 12 residues. The CDR3 protein is CASSGGFETQYF. In DNA form, the CDR3 reads TGTGCCAGCAGTGGAGGGTTTGAGACCCAGTACTTC.

V is TRBV30 and J is TRBJ2-2; 8 positions agree with TRBD2. J gave up 5 bases and V 4 bases, and 6 bases lay outside the gene matches. The CDR3 is made up of 14 amino acids. Germline V CDR1 and CDR2: GTSNPN, SVGIG (reference sequence). CDR3 sequence: CAWKPGGGTGELFF. The CDR3 DNA follows: TGTGCCTGGAAGCCGGGGGGGGGAACCGGGGAGCTGTTTTTT.

This sequence joins TRBV19 and TRBJ1-2, with D uncertain. Per germline, CDR1 LNHDA and CDR2 SQIVND (reference sequence). The V end was cut by 2 bases, the J end by 4 bases, with 11 bases between. The CDR3 length is 14 residues. CDR3: CASSISAVPYGYTF. Written as DNA, the CDR3 is TGTGCCAGTAGTATAAGCGCGGTCCCCTATGGCTACACCTTC.

This clone was detected ten times or more. The chain has TRBV29-1 and TRBJ2-5; TRBD2 is a possible D gene (5 bases). V gave up 6 bases and J gave up 1 base, with 15 bases separating them. The CDR3 extends over 14 amino acids. Germline lookup yields CDR1 SQVTM and CDR2 ANQGSEA. CDR3 region: CSVRLALVQETQYF. The CDR3 region has the DNA TGCAGCGTGAGGCTAGCACTAGTCCAAGAGACCCAGTACTTC.

This rearrangement joins TRBV7-2 to TRBJ2-7; D uncertain. This CDR3 comprises 11 residues. V was shortened by 8 bases and J by 1 base, with 6 bases between the two germline ends. Germline values: CDR1 SGHTA, CDR2 FQGNSA. CDR3 DNA: TGTGCCAGCGGCCCATCCTACGAGCAGTACTTC. This gives the protein CASGPSYEQYF.

This clone was picked up a small number of times. The chain employs TRBV5-1 and TRBJ2-1; no clear D gene. The CDR3 is made up of 15 amino acids. V was pared by 2 bases and J by 1 base, with 10 bases between. Germline-derived CDR1 and CDR2 are SGHRS and YFSETQ. CDR3 amino acids: CASSFGDWSYNEQFF. CDR3 bases: TGCGCCAGCAGCTTTGGAGATTGGTCCTACAATGAGCAGTTCTTC.

The DNA of the CDR3 is TGCGCTAGTAGATCGCCGCGGGGGGCCGAGGAGACCCAGTACTTC. Translating it yields CASRSPRGAEETQYF. J is TRBJ2-5 and V is TRBV5-1, with 8 bases lining up with TRBD2. The germline V gene has CDR1 SGHRS and CDR2 YFSETQ. This CDR3 comprises 15 residues.

This sequence joins TRBV6-5 and TRBJ2-3, with 8 bases lining up with TRBD1. The CDR3 consists of 14 residues. J gave up 6 bases and V 2 bases, and 4 bases lay outside the gene matches. Germline V gives CDR1 MNHEY, CDR2 SVGAGI. The CDR3 DNA follows: TGTGCCAGCAGTTACACAGACAGGGGTGATACGCAGTATTTT. It yields the protein CASSYTDRGDTQYF.

V is TRBV7-8 and J is TRBJ2-5; TRBD2 agrees at 11 bases. The CDR3 covers 20 residues. CDR1 SGHVS and CDR2 FQNEAQ come from the germline V gene. The V segment lost 8 bases and the J segment 4 bases; nucleotides outside the gene matches: 24. The CDR3 protein is CASESPGRVLAGAGGETQYF. Here the CDR3 DNA reads TGTGCCAGCGAGTCGCCGGGACGGGTACTAGCGGGGGCTGGGGGAGAGACCCAGTACTTC.

This clone was seen only a few times. The CDR3 sequence is CACRSGRISRELFF. The CDR3 coding sequence is TGTGCCTGCCGTAGCGGGAGGATATCCCGGGAGCTGTTTTTT. V and J are TRBV30 and TRBJ2-2, with 10 bases lining up with TRBD2. This CDR3 is built from 14 residues. From germline, CDR1 is GTSNPN and CDR2 SVGIG (reference sequence). The J segment lost 9 bases and the V segment lost 6 bases, leaving 10 bases of the junction unmatched.

V gene TRBV2 combines with J gene TRBJ1-6; no definite D call. Germline V CDR1 and CDR2: SNHLY, FYNNEI. V lost 7 bases to trimming and J lost 0 bases, with 4 bases between them. CDR3 length equals 13 residues. CDR3 residues: CASISSYNSPLHF. The CDR3 DNA follows: TGTGCCAGCATTAGCTCCTATAATTCACCCCTCCACTTT. Based on the CDR3 plus reference TRBV2 and TRBJ1-6, the full variable domain is EPEVTQTPSHQVTQMGQEVILRCVPISNHLYFYWYRQILGQKVEFLVSFYNNEISEKSEIFDDQFSVERPDGSNFTLKIRSTKLEDSAMYFCASISSYNSPLHFGNGTRLTVT.

In DNA form, the CDR3 reads TGTGCCACTCAAGGACTAGCGACAGATACGCAGTATTTT. Protein sequence: CATQGLATDTQYF. The genes are TRBV28 and TRBJ2-3, with 9 bases identical to TRBD2. Germline CDR1 and CDR2: MDHEN and SYDVKM. The V segment lost 10 bases and the J segment 3 bases; nucleotides outside the gene matches: 5. CDR3 length equals 13 residues.

The V call is TRBV7-9, the J call TRBJ1-4; D remains unclear. Germline-derived CDR1 and CDR2 are SEHNR and FQNEAQ (reference sequence). Trimming cost V 5 bases and J 5 bases, with 9 bases left between them. The CDR3 is made up of 13 amino acids. The CDR3, as DNA: TGTGCCAGCAGCCGAGTGTTAAATGAAAAACTGTTTTTT. Its protein is CASSRVLNEKLFF.

The J gene is TRBJ1-3, the V gene TRBV4-3; the match to TRBD1 covers 9 bases. Looked up from germline, CDR1 is LGHNA and CDR2 is YSLEER. The CDR3 is 15 residues long. V lost 4 bases, J lost 2 bases, and 3 bases stayed unmatched. The CDR3 sequence: CASSRNRGPGNTIYF. The CDR3 nucleotides read TGCGCCAGCAGCCGGAACAGGGGGCCTGGAAACACCATATATTTT.

V usage is TRBV7-2 and J usage is TRBJ2-1; 10 bases match TRBD2. Germline CDR1 SGHTA, CDR2 FQGNSA. With 5 bases clipped from V and 7 bases from J, the junction kept 8 bases outside the gene matches. The CDR3 has 15 residues. CDR3 in DNA: TGTGCCAGCAGCCGAGGCGGGACTAGCGTTAATGAGCAGTTCTTC. Translation gives CASSRGGTSVNEQFF.

V gene TRBV7-2 combines with J gene TRBJ1-3; D gene uncertain. V was clipped by 6 bases and J by 2 bases, with 5 bases between them. The CDR3 consists of 12 residues. Germline loops: CDR1 SGHTA, CDR2 FQGNSA. The CDR3 nucleotides are TGTGCCAGCAGTCCAGCTGGAAACACCATATATTTT. As protein: CASSPAGNTIYF.

V gene TRBV6-1 combines with J gene TRBJ2-7, with unresolved D. Trimming pared 3 bases from V and 6 bases from J, leaving 15 bases between. CDR3 size: 14 residues. Per the germline V gene, CDR1 is MNHNS and CDR2 is SASEGT. This CDR3 is CASSEVLQRSEQYF. DNA for the CDR3: TGTGCCAGCAGTGAGGTTCTCCAGCGAAGCGAGCAGTACTTC.

The rearrangement uses TRBV12-5 and TRBJ1-1; the D gene is possibly TRBD1 (5 bases). Deletions cut 6 bases from V and 8 bases from J, with 16 bases between. Germline V gene data show CDR1 as LGHNT and CDR2 as FRNRAP. The CDR3 is 13 residues long. The CDR3 loop reads CASGSPGSPEAFF. CDR3 nucleotides: TGTGCTAGTGGCTCCCCAGGGTCACCCGAAGCTTTCTTT.

This clone was seen a few times. The CDR3 nucleotides read TGCGCCAGCAGCTTGGAAGTAGCGGGGCCGAACACTGAAGCTTTCTTT. This encodes CASSLEVAGPNTEAFF. The V call is TRBV5-1, the J call TRBJ1-1, with D maybe TRBD1 (5 bases). Germline lookup yields CDR1 SGHRS and CDR2 YFSETQ. The CDR3 length is 16 residues. Trimming took 0 bases from V and 1 from J, leaving 13 bases between them.

This clone was counted only a few times. J is TRBJ2-1 and V is TRBV4-1; 8 bases are shared with TRBD1. V shed 4 bases and J 7 bases; nucleotides not matched to a gene: 9. CDR3 length: 15 residues. In germline, CDR1 is MGHRA, CDR2 YSYEKL. The CDR3: CASSPGRGRKNEQFF. In nucleotides, the CDR3 is TGCGCCAGCAGCCCGGGCAGGGGGCGAAAAAATGAGCAGTTCTTC.

This chain uses TRBV29-1 with TRBJ1-2; 8 nucleotides match TRBD1. The length of the CDR3 is 13 residues. V shed 6 bases, J shed 0 bases, and the junction held 3 bases outside the gene matches. Germline CDR1 and CDR2: SQVTM and ANQGSEA. Written as DNA, the CDR3 is TGCAGCGTCGGACAGGGAGCTAACTATGGCTACACCTTC. It codes for CSVGQGANYGYTF. Supplemented by reference TRBV29-1 and TRBJ1-2, the full variable domain reads SAVISQKPSRDICQRGTSLTIQCQVDSQVTMMFWYRQQPGQSLTLIATANQGSEATYESGFVIDKFPISRPNLTFSTLTVSNMSPEDSSIYLCSVGQGANYGYTFGSGTRLTVV.

The chain links TRBV2 to TRBJ1-2; perhaps TRBD1 as D (5 bases). CDR3 length: 14 amino acids. Germline loops: CDR1 SNHLY, CDR2 FYNNEI. Trimming took off 4 bases at V and 0 bases at J, with 9 bases between the two ends. In DNA, the CDR3 is TGTGCCAGCAGTGGGGGCCGAGCTAACTATGGCTACACCTTC. Translating gives CASSGGRANYGYTF.

This clone was observed a few times. The rearrangement joins TRBV30 to TRBJ2-7, with TRBD1 matching 9 bases. Germline CDR1 reads GTSNPN; CDR2 reads SVGIG (reference sequence). The length of the CDR3 is 15 residues. Trimming took 2 bases from V and 7 from J; bases not matched to a gene: 12. The CDR3 region is CAWSFSRTGEGEQYF. The CDR3 DNA reads as TGTGCCTGGAGTTTTTCCCGGACAGGGGAGGGGGAGCAGTACTTC.